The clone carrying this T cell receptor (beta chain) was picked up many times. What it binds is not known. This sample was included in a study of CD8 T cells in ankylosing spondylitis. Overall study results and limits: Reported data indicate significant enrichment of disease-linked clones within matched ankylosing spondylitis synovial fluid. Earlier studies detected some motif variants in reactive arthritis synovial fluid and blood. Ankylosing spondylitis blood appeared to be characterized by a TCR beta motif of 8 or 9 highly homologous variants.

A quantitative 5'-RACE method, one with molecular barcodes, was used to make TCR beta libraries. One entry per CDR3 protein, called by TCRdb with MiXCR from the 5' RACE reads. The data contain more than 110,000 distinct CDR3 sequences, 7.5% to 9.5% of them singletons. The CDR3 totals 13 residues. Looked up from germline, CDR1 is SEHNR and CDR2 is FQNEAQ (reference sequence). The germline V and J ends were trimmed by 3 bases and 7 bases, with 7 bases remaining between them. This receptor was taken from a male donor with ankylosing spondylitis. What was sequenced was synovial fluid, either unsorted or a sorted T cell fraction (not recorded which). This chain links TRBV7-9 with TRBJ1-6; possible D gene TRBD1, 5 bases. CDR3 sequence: CASSLGGNSPLHF. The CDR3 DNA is TGTGCCAGCAGCTTGGGGGGAAATTCACCCCTCCACTTT.